Listed below are T cell receptor beta chains from one sample, sequenced in a study of radiation and T cells in renal cell carcinoma. Method: immunoSEQ multiplex PCR; TCRdb's copy keeps in-frame clones and lacks some. This sample has 70,000 to 100,000 clones; approximately 83% occur once, and the top ten carry about 22%. Sample: blood, taken from a patient whose treatment included radiotherapy and nephrectomy. These receptors were obtained from a woman in her fifties or sixties with renal cell carcinoma. CDR3s include the opening cysteine and the closing phenylalanine or tryptophan. The D gene is left open where the match is weak. Expanded clones are given a class, and other clones once, few, many or no size at all.

d_gene	abundance	v_gene	j_gene	CDR3aa	CDR3nt
TRBD2	.	TRBV5-1	TRBJ2-3	CASSQGLARTDTQYF	TGCGCCAGCAGCCAAGGACTAGCGCGGACAGATACGCAGTATTTT
TRBD1	.	TRBV30	TRBJ1-6	CAWRSGTGEVMDNSPLHF	TGTGCCTGGAGAAGTGGGACAGGGGAGGTAATGGATAATTCACCCCTCCACTTT
TRBD2	.	TRBV5-1	TRBJ2-3	CASTLAGGPVTDTQYF	TGCGCCAGCACACTAGCGGGGGGGCCGGTAACAGATACGCAGTATTTT
TRBD1	.	TRBV5-1	TRBJ2-5	CASSRTGGGQETQYF	TGCGCCAGCAGCCGGACAGGGGGAGGCCAAGAGACCCAGTACTTC
.	.	TRBV6-5	TRBJ1-2	CASSFGDYGYTF	TGTGCCAGCAGTTTTGGGGACTATGGCTACACCTTC
.	.	TRBV9	TRBJ1-1	CASSAGQMNTEAFF	TGTGCCAGCAGCGCGGGACAAATGAACACTGAAGCTTTCTTT
TRBD1	.	TRBV7-2	TRBJ2-7	CASSDQGDLSYEQYF	TGTGCCAGCAGCGATCAGGGGGATCTCTCCTACGAGCAGTACTTC
TRBD1	.	TRBV7-2	TRBJ2-1	CASSPQRGRNNEQFF	TGTGCCAGCAGCCCCCAGAGGGGGCGGAATAATGAGCAGTTCTTC
TRBD1	.	TRBV19	TRBJ1-5	CASSPQTGLRQPQHF	TGTGCCAGTAGTCCACAGACAGGGCTGCGACAGCCCCAGCATTTT
TRBD2	.	TRBV7-2	TRBJ2-7	CASSLALAGTYEQYF	TGTGCCAGCAGCTTAGCGCTAGCGGGGACCTACGAGCAGTACTTC
.	.	TRBV30	TRBJ1-5	CAWSVGRGEGSNQPQHF	TGTGCCTGGAGTGTAGGCAGAGGGGAAGGGAGCAATCAGCCCCAGCATTTT
.	.	TRBV29-1	TRBJ1-2	CSVEKTGGYTF	TGCAGCGTTGAGAAGACGGGGGGCTACACCTTC
.	.	TRBV7-9	TRBJ1-4	CASSLFEVEKLFF	TGTGCCAGCAGCTTATTTGAGGTTGAAAAACTGTTTTTT
TRBD1	.	TRBV28	TRBJ2-1	CASRIAGTGIYNEQFF	TGTGCCAGCAGAATTGCCGGGACAGGGATTTACAATGAGCAGTTCTTC
.	once	TRBV9	TRBJ2-7	CASSVGVTVYEQYF	TGTGCCAGCAGCGTAGGGGTGACAGTATACGAGCAGTACTTC
TRBD1	.	TRBV19	TRBJ2-5	CASSTRQGAGETQYF	TGTGCCAGTAGTACGAGACAGGGGGCAGGAGAGACCCAGTACTTC
.	.	TRBV7-2	TRBJ1-1	CASSSNAAGWAFF	TGTGCCAGCAGCTCAAATGCGGCAGGTTGGGCTTTCTTT
.	few	TRBV11-2	TRBJ1-1	CASSLFRQNTEAFF	TGTGCCAGCAGCTTATTCAGACAGAACACTGAAGCTTTCTTT
.	.	TRBV9	TRBJ2-5	CASSVGSETQYF	TGTGCCAGCAGCGTAGGTTCTGAGACCCAGTACTTC
.	.	TRBV25-1	TRBJ2-3	CASSVPSTDTQYF	TGTGCCAGCAGTGTTCCCAGCACAGATACGCAGTATTTT
TRBD1	.	TRBV15	TRBJ2-1	CATSGRTGDLNNEQFF	TGTGCCACCAGCGGAAGGACAGGGGATCTTAACAATGAGCAGTTCTTC
.	.	TRBV10-3	TRBJ1-1	CAISELGARGTEAFF	TGTGCCATCAGTGAGCTTGGGGCGCGGGGCACTGAAGCTTTCTTT
TRBD1	.	TRBV28	TRBJ1-2	CASSSGTGRKYGYTF	TGTGCCAGCAGTTCCGGGACAGGGCGAAAATATGGCTACACCTTC
.	.	TRBV27	TRBJ1-5	CASSLEGYGNQPQHF	TGTGCCAGCAGTTTAGAGGGTTATGGCAATCAGCCCCAGCATTTT
.	few	TRBV14	TRBJ1-1	CASSQFMNTEAFF	TGTGCCAGCAGCCAGTTCATGAACACTGAAGCTTTCTTT
.	once	TRBV6-5	TRBJ2-5	CASSYSGGSDQETQYF	TGTGCCAGCAGTTACTCAGGGGGTTCGGATCAAGAGACCCAGTACTTC
.	.	TRBV28	TRBJ1-5	CASILGRADQPQHF	TGTGCCAGCATATTAGGACGGGCCGATCAGCCCCAGCATTTT
.	.	TRBV20-1	TRBJ1-2	CSAPFPGGYTF	TGCAGTGCCCCTTTTCCGGGCGGCTACACCTTC
.	.	TRBV9	TRBJ2-1	CASTIDGMGEQFF	TGTGCCAGCACCATAGACGGGATGGGTGAGCAGTTCTTC
.	.	TRBV29-1	TRBJ2-2	CSVEDRRQSTGELFF	TGCAGCGTTGAAGATCGGCGGCAGAGCACCGGGGAGCTGTTTTTT
.	.	TRBV7-2	TRBJ2-7	CASSLSPYEQYF	TGTGCCAGCAGCTTAAGTCCCTACGAGCAGTACTTC
TRBD2	.	TRBV4-1	TRBJ2-7	CASSKGGDDEQYF	TGCGCCAGCAGTAAGGGAGGGGATGACGAGCAGTACTTC
.	.	TRBV11-2	TRBJ2-5	CASSLVRGGETQYF	TGTGCCAGCAGCTTAGTAAGAGGGGGAGAGACCCAGTACTTC
TRBD1	.	TRBV4-3	TRBJ2-7	CASSHGTGGPGEQYF	TGCGCCAGCAGCCATGGGACAGGGGGCCCCGGCGAGCAGTACTTC
TRBD2	few	TRBV7-2	TRBJ2-7	CASSLDLGRGDKQYF	TGTGCCAGCAGCTTAGACCTCGGGCGGGGGGACAAGCAGTACTTC
TRBD2	.	TRBV7-2	TRBJ2-7	CASSLRGSGGPYEQYF	TGTGCCAGCAGCTTACGCGGTAGCGGGGGTCCCTACGAGCAGTACTTC
.	.	TRBV5-4	TRBJ2-7	CASSASRSSYEQYF	TGTGCCAGCAGCGCTAGCAGGAGCTCCTACGAGCAGTACTTC
.	.	TRBV29-1	TRBJ1-2	CSVPDRGGYTF	TGCAGCGTTCCGGACCGGGGGGGCTACACCTTC
.	few	TRBV4-2	TRBJ2-1	CASSLVDNEQFF	TGTGCCAGCAGCTTGGTCGACAATGAGCAGTTCTTC
TRBD2	once	TRBV19	TRBJ2-7	CASSREVIAGGRSYEQYF	TGTGCCAGTAGTAGGGAGGTGATAGCGGGAGGACGATCCTACGAGCAGTACTTC
.	.	TRBV4-3	TRBJ2-7	CASSQTGYEQYF	TGCGCCAGCTCTCAGACAGGTTACGAGCAGTACTTC